This is a list of T cell receptor beta chains from one sample in a study of cytomegalovirus exposure and HLA in healthy donors. TCRdb's table, derived via immunoSEQ multiplex PCR, lists solely in-frame clones and lacks some. The sample holds around 150,000 clones; roughly 78% are singletons and the top ten take roughly 2%. The sequenced material came from PBMCs. The receptors stem from a man in his forties in good health and CMV-seronegative. The CDR3 runs from the conserved cysteine through the conserved F or W.

>TRBJ1-5|TRBV28
CASSPDRGHQPQHF
>TRBJ2-5|TRBV5-1
CASSTPSGRAGEETQYF
>TRBJ2-1|TRBV18
CASSPRVSAKSNEQFF
>TRBJ2-2|TRBV4-2
CASSQDRGVNGELFF
>TRBJ2-5|TRBV6-1
CASSEAGRRSETQYF
>TRBJ2-7|TRBV27
CASGLAETYEQYF
>TRBJ1-3|TRBV6-1
CASTKTGKRNTIYF
>TRBJ2-1|TRBV18
CASSLQLMAGGPDEQFF
>TRBJ2-3|TRBV2
CASSRLAASTDTQYF
>TRBJ2-3|TRBV6-6
CASSRHPPDTQYF
>TRBJ2-2|TRBV11-3
CASSLGSRAGELFF
>TRBJ2-5|TRBV28
CASSLEGTQYF
>TRBJ1-4|TRBV5-6
CASSPRQGDEKLFF
>TRBJ2-5|TRBV2
CASKAAGGVETQYF
>TRBJ1-4|TRBV30
CAWSVQGPNEKLFF
>TRBJ2-7|TRBV19
CASSEVGRGTYEQYF